This is a list of T cell receptor beta chains from one sample in a study of regulatory and conventional T cells in RAG deficiency. Clones were read by immunoSEQ multiplex PCR, and TCRdb kept only the in-frame ones, dropping some. The sample yields 25,000 to 35,000 clones, more than 90% seen once. These data also featured in a second study, about regulatory T cells.

What was sequenced was CD25- CD4+ T cells sorted from blood. The receptors were sampled from a human donor in good health. Both conserved end residues are part of each CDR3. D genes are given only for firm matches. Only some rows state a clone size, as once, few, many or a class for expanded clones.

clone size: -; D gene: TRBD2; J gene: TRBJ2-2; V gene: TRBV30; CDR3 protein: CAWNRLAGGPGELFF; CDR3 DNA: TGTGCCTGGAATCGGCTAGCGGGGGGGCCCGGGGAGCTGTTTTTT
clone size: -; D gene: TRBD1; J gene: TRBJ2-4; V gene: TRBV6-5; CDR3 protein: CASRFTGTANIQYF; CDR3 DNA: TGTGCCAGCAGGTTCACCGGGACAGCAAACATTCAGTACTTC
clone size: once; D gene: TRBD1; J gene: TRBJ1-5; V gene: TRBV30; CDR3 protein: CAWSVPQGRGNQPQHF; CDR3 DNA: TGTGCCTGGAGTGTACCACAGGGCAGGGGGAATCAGCCCCAGCATTTT
clone size: -; D gene: -; J gene: TRBJ2-7; V gene: TRBV4-1; CDR3 protein: CASSRDLAARVYEQYF; CDR3 DNA: TGCGCCAGCAGCCGTGATCTAGCAGCTCGGGTCTACGAGCAGTACTTC
clone size: -; D gene: TRBD2; J gene: TRBJ2-3; V gene: TRBV7-9; CDR3 protein: CASSPRTSPLTDTQYF; CDR3 DNA: TGTGCCAGCAGCCCTCGGACTAGCCCACTCACAGATACGCAGTATTTT
clone size: once; D gene: -; J gene: TRBJ1-5; V gene: TRBV28; CDR3 protein: CASSLTESSPYQPQHF; CDR3 DNA: TGTGCCAGCAGTTTGACTGAATCTTCTCCATATCAGCCCCAGCATTTT
clone size: -; D gene: TRBD1; J gene: TRBJ1-6; V gene: TRBV11-2; CDR3 protein: CASEATGQYSPLHF; CDR3 DNA: TGTGCCAGCGAAGCGACAGGGCAATATTCACCCCTCCACTTT
clone size: -; D gene: -; J gene: TRBJ1-4; V gene: TRBV4-1; CDR3 protein: CASSQGRGSTNEKLFF; CDR3 DNA: TGCGCCAGCAGCCAAGGAAGGGGATCCACTAATGAAAAACTGTTTTTT
clone size: -; D gene: -; J gene: TRBJ1-6; V gene: TRBV7-6; CDR3 protein: CASSSQGRGNSPLHF; CDR3 DNA: TGTGCCAGCAGCTCTCAGGGTAGGGGGAATTCACCCCTCCACTTT
clone size: -; D gene: TRBD1; J gene: TRBJ2-7; V gene: TRBV5-1; CDR3 protein: CASSLQGGRGNEQYF; CDR3 DNA: TGCGCCAGCAGCTTACAGGGGGGCCGGGGGAACGAGCAGTACTTC
clone size: -; D gene: TRBD2; J gene: TRBJ2-5; V gene: TRBV30; CDR3 protein: CAWSVEGRGAETQYF; CDR3 DNA: TGTGCCTGGAGTGTTGAGGGGCGGGGGGCGGAGACCCAGTACTTC
clone size: -; D gene: TRBD1; J gene: TRBJ1-5; V gene: TRBV30; CDR3 protein: CAWKIAGGTSGPQHF; CDR3 DNA: TGTGCCTGGAAGATTGCAGGGGGGACCTCAGGGCCCCAGCATTTT
clone size: -; D gene: TRBD2; J gene: TRBJ2-7; V gene: TRBV7-6; CDR3 protein: CASSSGTSYEQYF; CDR3 DNA: TGTGCCAGCAGCTCCGGGACTAGCTACGAGCAGTACTTC
clone size: -; D gene: -; J gene: TRBJ1-2; V gene: TRBV28; CDR3 protein: CASSFDEDYGYTF; CDR3 DNA: TGTGCCAGCAGTTTTGACGAGGACTATGGCTACACCTTC
clone size: -; D gene: -; J gene: TRBJ1-5; V gene: TRBV11-2; CDR3 protein: CASSARGYSNQPQHF; CDR3 DNA: TGTGCCAGCAGCGCCCGGGGTTATAGCAATCAGCCCCAGCATTTT
clone size: -; D gene: TRBD1; J gene: TRBJ1-2; V gene: TRBV18; CDR3 protein: CASSHGQAGEGGYTF; CDR3 DNA: TGTGCCAGCTCCCATGGACAGGCCGGTGAGGGGGGCTACACCTTC
clone size: -; D gene: -; J gene: TRBJ2-3; V gene: TRBV5-8; CDR3 protein: CASSPEMVRGTDTQYF; CDR3 DNA: TGTGCCAGCAGCCCCGAAATGGTTCGGGGCACAGATACGCAGTATTTT
clone size: -; D gene: -; J gene: TRBJ2-3; V gene: TRBV7-3; CDR3 protein: CASSPRLGGSDTQYF; CDR3 DNA: TGTGCCAGCAGCCCGCGACTAGGTGGTTCGGATACGCAGTATTTT
clone size: -; D gene: TRBD1; J gene: TRBJ1-6; V gene: TRBV19; CDR3 protein: CASTVDRGQSPLHF; CDR3 DNA: TGTGCCAGTACTGTAGACAGGGGGCAATCCCCCCTCCACTTT
clone size: -; D gene: TRBD2; J gene: TRBJ2-1; V gene: TRBV6-1; CDR3 protein: CASQGGLAGSNEQFF; CDR3 DNA: TGTGCCAGCCAAGGAGGGCTAGCGGGGAGCAATGAGCAGTTCTTC
clone size: -; D gene: TRBD1; J gene: TRBJ1-5; V gene: TRBV2; CDR3 protein: CASSVLGGQASNQPQHF; CDR3 DNA: TGTGCCAGCAGTGTTTTAGGTGGACAGGCCAGCAATCAGCCCCAGCATTTT
clone size: -; D gene: -; J gene: TRBJ2-7; V gene: TRBV5-5; CDR3 protein: CASRTTERSSYEQYF; CDR3 DNA: TGTGCCAGCAGAACCACGGAGAGGAGCTCCTACGAGCAGTACTTC
clone size: once; D gene: -; J gene: TRBJ1-4; V gene: TRBV6-5; CDR3 protein: CASSKGGGEEKLFF; CDR3 DNA: TGTGCCAGCAGTAAAGGGGGGGGTGAGGAAAAACTGTTTTTT
clone size: -; D gene: -; J gene: TRBJ2-2; V gene: TRBV2; CDR3 protein: CASVRVVNTGELFF; CDR3 DNA: TGTGCCAGCGTCCGGGTGGTGAACACCGGGGAGCTGTTTTTT
clone size: -; D gene: TRBD1; J gene: TRBJ1-1; V gene: TRBV9; CDR3 protein: CASSANPHRGTEAFF; CDR3 DNA: TGTGCCAGCAGCGCGAACCCTCACAGGGGCACTGAAGCTTTCTTT
clone size: -; D gene: -; J gene: TRBJ1-2; V gene: TRBV2; CDR3 protein: CASSDTQGYSNYGYTF; CDR3 DNA: TGTGCCAGCAGTGATACTCAGGGCTATTCTAACTATGGCTACACCTTC
clone size: -; D gene: -; J gene: TRBJ2-5; V gene: TRBV5-1; CDR3 protein: CASSLGGTYQETQYF; CDR3 DNA: TGCGCCAGCAGCTTGGGCGGGACTTACCAAGAGACCCAGTACTTC
clone size: -; D gene: -; J gene: TRBJ2-3; V gene: TRBV7-6; CDR3 protein: CASSLRLPTDTQYF; CDR3 DNA: TGTGCCAGCAGCTTGCGGCTCCCTACAGATACGCAGTATTTT
clone size: -; D gene: -; J gene: TRBJ2-3; V gene: TRBV7-3; CDR3 protein: CASSARTSTDTQYF; CDR3 DNA: TGTGCCAGCAGCGCCCGGACTAGCACAGATACGCAGTATTTT
clone size: -; D gene: TRBD1; J gene: TRBJ2-7; V gene: TRBV14; CDR3 protein: CASSQLTGGFYEQYF; CDR3 DNA: TGTGCCAGCAGCCAATTGACAGGGGGGTTCTACGAGCAGTACTTC
clone size: -; D gene: TRBD1; J gene: TRBJ1-4; V gene: TRBV2; CDR3 protein: CASSRTGGSNEKLFF; CDR3 DNA: TGTGCCAGCAGCCGGACAGGGGGAAGTAATGAAAAACTGTTTTTT
clone size: -; D gene: -; J gene: TRBJ2-7; V gene: TRBV6-1; CDR3 protein: CASSEEVGARGYEQYF; CDR3 DNA: TGTGCCAGCAGTGAAGAGGTGGGGGCTAGGGGCTACGAGCAGTACTTC
clone size: -; D gene: TRBD1; J gene: TRBJ1-2; V gene: TRBV30; CDR3 protein: CALDRGDYGYTF; CDR3 DNA: TGTGCCTTAGACAGGGGAGACTATGGCTACACCTTC
clone size: -; D gene: -; J gene: TRBJ2-1; V gene: TRBV28; CDR3 protein: CASSRNEQFF; CDR3 DNA: TGTGCCAGCAGTCGTAATGAGCAGTTCTTC
clone size: -; D gene: TRBD1; J gene: TRBJ2-7; V gene: TRBV19; CDR3 protein: CASSRRDRGTYEQYF; CDR3 DNA: TGTGCCAGTAGCCGGCGGGACAGGGGAACCTACGAGCAGTACTTC
clone size: -; D gene: -; J gene: TRBJ1-1; V gene: TRBV14; CDR3 protein: CASSSTANTEAFF; CDR3 DNA: TGTGCCAGCAGCTCGACAGCGAACACTGAAGCTTTCTTT
clone size: -; D gene: -; J gene: TRBJ2-4; V gene: TRBV14; CDR3 protein: CASSLGWRDIQYF; CDR3 DNA: TGTGCCAGCAGCCTGGGGTGGAGGGACATTCAGTACTTC
clone size: -; D gene: -; J gene: TRBJ2-7; V gene: TRBV20-1; CDR3 protein: CSAPLSYEQYF; CDR3 DNA: TGCAGTGCTCCCTTATCCTACGAGCAGTACTTC
clone size: -; D gene: TRBD1; J gene: TRBJ1-4; V gene: TRBV5-1; CDR3 protein: CASRGIGQGHEKLFF; CDR3 DNA: TGCGCCAGCAGGGGGATTGGACAGGGCCATGAAAAACTGTTTTTT